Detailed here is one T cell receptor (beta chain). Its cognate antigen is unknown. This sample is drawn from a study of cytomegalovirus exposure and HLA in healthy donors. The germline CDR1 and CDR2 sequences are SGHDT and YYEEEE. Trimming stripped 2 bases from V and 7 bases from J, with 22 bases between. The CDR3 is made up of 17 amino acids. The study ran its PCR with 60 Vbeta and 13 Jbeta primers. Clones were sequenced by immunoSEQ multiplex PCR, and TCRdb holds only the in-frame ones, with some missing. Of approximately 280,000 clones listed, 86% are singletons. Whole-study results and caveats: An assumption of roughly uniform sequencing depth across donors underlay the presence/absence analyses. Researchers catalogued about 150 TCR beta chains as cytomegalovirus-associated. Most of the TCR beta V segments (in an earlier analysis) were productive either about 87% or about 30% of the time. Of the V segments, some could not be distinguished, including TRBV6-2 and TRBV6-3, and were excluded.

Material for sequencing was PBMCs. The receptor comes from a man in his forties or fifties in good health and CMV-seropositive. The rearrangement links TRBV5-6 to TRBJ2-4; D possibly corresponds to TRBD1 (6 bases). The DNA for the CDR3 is TGTGCCAGCAGCTTCGTACTGAAGGGCAGGGGCTTGAACATTCAGTACTTC. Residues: CASSFVLKGRGLNIQYF.